A selection of T cell receptor beta chains follows, all from one sample in a study of cytomegalovirus exposure and HLA in healthy donors. Only in-frame clones appear in the TCRdb table, and some are missing; sequencing was by immunoSEQ multiplex PCR. The sample contains 180,000 or so clones, just over 75% of which appear only once. The sequenced sample consisted of PBMCs. The receptor source for this set is a man between 18 and 35 years old in good health and CMV-seronegative. Each CDR3 is given with its conserved first and last residue. The D gene is left open where the match is weak. Where a row states a size, it is once, few, many or the class of an expanded clone; other rows omit it.

j_call v_call clone_size d_call cdr3_aa cdr3_nt
TRBJ1-2 TRBV7-9 . TRBD1 CASSTGTGLSGYTF TGTGCCAGCAGTACCGGGACAGGGTTAAGCGGCTACACCTTC
TRBJ1-5 TRBV6-6 once TRBD1 CASSYGPGGINQPQHF TGTGCCAGCAGTTACGGGCCAGGGGGCATAAATCAGCCCCAGCATTTT
TRBJ1-6 TRBV19 . . CASSTGVFNSPLHF TGTGCCAGTAGTACAGGGGTTTTTAATTCACCCCTCCACTTT
TRBJ2-3 TRBV30 . . CAWSDDMGPTDTQYF TGTGCCTGGAGTGACGATATGGGGCCCACAGATACGCAGTATTTT
TRBJ2-3 TRBV4-1 . TRBD2 CASSLKWTSGGIIVTDTQYF TGCGCCAGCAGCCTCAAATGGACTAGCGGGGGGATAATCGTGACAGATACGCAGTATTTT
TRBJ2-7 TRBV7-2 . TRBD2 CASSATAGDVLFDYEQYF TGTGCCAGCAGCGCCACAGCGGGGGATGTACTTTTTGACTACGAGCAGTACTTC
TRBJ2-6 TRBV5-6 . . CASSLLGGDTNSGANVLTF TGTGCCAGCAGCTTGCTGGGTGGGGACACCAACTCTGGGGCCAACGTCCTGACTTTC
TRBJ2-5 TRBV4-3 . . CASSLTGAGAGTQYF TGCGCCAGCAGCCTAACGGGTGCCGGCGCTGGGACCCAGTACTTC
TRBJ2-3 TRBV1 once . CTSSQDKPGRNTQYF TGCACCAGCAGCCAAGATAAACCTGGGAGAAATACGCAGTATTTT
TRBJ2-7 TRBV12-2 . . CASRLAGGLAGVAEQYF TGTGCAAGTCGCTTAGCGGGAGGGCTAGCGGGAGTCGCCGAGCAGTACTTC
TRBJ2-3 TRBV6-6 . TRBD2 CASSLAGGQGDTQYF TGTGCCAGCAGCCTAGCGGGGGGGCAGGGAGATACGCAGTATTTT
TRBJ2-7 TRBV11-2 . TRBD1 CASSLVLTGGYEQYF TGTGCCAGCAGCTTAGTTCTGACAGGGGGCTATGAGCAGTACTTC
TRBJ1-2 TRBV18 . TRBD1 CASSPGGQGPGYTF TGTGCCAGCTCACCTGGGGGACAGGGACCTGGCTACACCTTC